Included here is one T cell receptor (beta chain) sequence, with context. The specificity of this receptor is unknown. No base-level quality is on record; no much larger clone is a single base apart. Each collaborating institution followed its own protocols to collect whole blood in K2EDTA tubes. Collaborator samples were shipped for TCRbeta analysis as frozen whole blood, isolated PBMCs, or DNA extracted from either sample type. The entry originates in a study of blood T cell repertoires in COVID-19 (dated by TCRdb to 2020 to 2022). For context, the study as a whole: The collaborator samples originated in the United States, Italy and Spain and spanned the acute and convalescent phases of COVID-19. The material from the prospective study consisted of cDNA or gDNA derived from T cells, B-cell-depleted T cells, or PBMCs. The dataset comprised deeply sampled blood TCRbeta repertoires from subjects exposed to, actively infected with, or recovered from COVID-19. A freely available public database, intended as a resource for researchers studying the immune response to SARS-CoV-2, is where the repertoires were released. The samples were drawn from two sources: the first 160 participants of the ongoing ImmuneRACE study, and fewer than 1,500 subjects contributed by 6 global collaborators. The sample metadata nearly always contained a de-identified subject ID, COVID-19 status, age in years and sex. HLA class I and class II types, where available, came from metadata supplied by the sample provider rather than from assay-based typing.

CDR1 and CDR2, looked up from the germline V gene, are SGHNT and YENEEA. The cysteine opens and the phenylalanine closes a CDR3 of 11 amino acids. This entry keeps only the CDR3 DNA: 33 bases, framed from base 1. V loses 4 bases, J loses 8 bases, and the germline ends lie 8 bases apart. TCRbeta CDR3 regions were amplified from genomic DNA by means of the immunoSEQ Assay, a bias-controlled multiplex PCR. The authors processed their data as follows. Nucleated cell counts per sample were estimated from amplification of reference gene primers within the assay. Sequence reads were collapsed and filtered to measure the absolute abundance of every unique TCRbeta CDR3 rearrangement. Productive Simpson clonality was computed per sample as the square root of Simpson's diversity index over productive rearrangements. Not all clones reach the TCRdb copy of this immuneACCESS table, which keeps in-frame sequences only. Checked studies attribute under half of the gap to unresolved V genes and leave the rest unexplained. V, J and clone size derive from that table, while D and trimming were established from the DNA sequence. The sample records 60,000 to 70,000 clones, approximately 85% of which are singletons. The top ten clonotypes cover around 3.2% of the sample.

Broader findings and caveats from the paper: Clinical and demographic metadata were provided uncurated, with the amount varying by source and participant.

This sequence uses TRBV11-3 and TRBJ1-2; confidence is insufficient to name the D gene. The specimen was peripheral blood. This TCR derives from a man aged 80 or over with acute or convalescent COVID-19. The DNA sequence follows: TGTGCCAGCAGCTCGGCGCGGGGCTACACCTTC. The resulting protein is CASSSARGYTF. The variable domain in full, with residues beyond the CDR3 obtained from the reference TRBV11-3 and TRBJ1-2 genes, is EAGVVQSPRYKIIEKKQPVAFWCNPISGHNTLYWYLQNLGQGPELLIRYENEEAVDDSQLPKDRFSAERLKGVDSTLKIQPAELGDSAVYLCASSSARGYTFGSGTRLTVV.